This TCR beta chain is from a study of CD4 T cells in relation to SARS-CoV-2 and coronaviruses. In the study overall: A couple of subjects were Hispanic; patients were under 10 males and a handful of females.

Only in-frame clones appear in the TCRdb table, and some are missing; sequencing was by immunoSEQ multiplex PCR. The top ten hold about 3% of the sample, which has about 37,000 clones, approximately 85% seen once. In its sample, this clone was seen once. The CDR3 is 14 residues long. Trimming cost V 4 bases and J 0 bases, with 10 bases left between them. The V gene's germline CDR1 is SGHRS and CDR2 YFSETQ. V usage is TRBV5-1 and J usage is TRBJ2-5; D remains unclear. The specimen was memory CD4+ T cells from PBMCs. The origin of this receptor is an adult with COVID-19. The CDR3 sequence is CASSRELYQETQYF. For the CDR3, the DNA is TGCGCCAGCAGCCGAGAGTTATACCAAGAGACCCAGTACTTC.